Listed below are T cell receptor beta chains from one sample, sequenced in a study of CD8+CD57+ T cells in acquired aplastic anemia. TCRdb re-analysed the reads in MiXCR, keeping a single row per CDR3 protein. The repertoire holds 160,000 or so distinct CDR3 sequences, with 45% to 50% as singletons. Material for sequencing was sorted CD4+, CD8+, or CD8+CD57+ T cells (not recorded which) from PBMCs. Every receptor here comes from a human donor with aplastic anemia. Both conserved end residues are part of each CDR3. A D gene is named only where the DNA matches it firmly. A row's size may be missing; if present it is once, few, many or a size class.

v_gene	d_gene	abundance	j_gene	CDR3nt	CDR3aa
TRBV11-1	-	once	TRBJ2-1	TGTGCCAGCAGCCGACCGGGTGACTTTTTGGGTGAGCAGTTCTTC	CASSRPGDFLGEQFF
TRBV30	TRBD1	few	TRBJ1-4	TGTGCCTGGAGCCCGGGACAGGGGACCAATGAAAAACTGTTTTTT	CAWSPGQGTNEKLFF
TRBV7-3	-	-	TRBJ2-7	TGTGCCAGCTCACCCCGGACAGCCTACGAGCAGTACTTC	CASSPRTAYEQYF
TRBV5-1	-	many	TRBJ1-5	TGCGCCAGCAGCTTCGAGTTCAATCAGCCCCAGCATTTT	CASSFEFNQPQHF
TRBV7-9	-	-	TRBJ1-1	TGTGCCAGCAGCTTCAAGGGACGGACTGAAGCTTTCTTT	CASSFKGRTEAFF
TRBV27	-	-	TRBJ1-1	TGTGCCAGCAGTTTTTCCTCGGGCACTGAAGCTTTCTTT	CASSFSSGTEAFF
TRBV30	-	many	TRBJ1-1	TGTGCCTGGACTCCGGACAGAGAAGCTTTCTTT	CAWTPDREAFF
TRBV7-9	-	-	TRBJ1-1	TGTGCCAGCAGCTTAGTAATCAGCGCTGAAGCTTTCTTT	CASSLVISAEAFF
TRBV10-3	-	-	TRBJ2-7	TGTGCCATCAGTGAGTCGCCGGGATACGACGAGCAGTACTTC	CAISESPGYDEQYF
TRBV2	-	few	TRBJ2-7	TGTGCCAGCAGTGAAGCGCGTGAGCAGTACTTC	CASSEAREQYF
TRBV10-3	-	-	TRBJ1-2	TGTGCCAGCAGTGGGTCAGGGAGGGACCTCTATGGCTACACCTTC	CASSGSGRDLYGYTF
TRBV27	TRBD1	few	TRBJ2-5	TGTGCCAGCAGTTGGACAGGGGGCCGAGAGACCCAGTACTTC	CASSWTGGRETQYF
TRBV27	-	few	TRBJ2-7	TGTGCCAGCAGTTTATTCGAGAACACCTACGAGCAGTACTTC	CASSLFENTYEQYF
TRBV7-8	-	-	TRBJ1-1	TGTGCCAGCAGCTTAGCGGTCGGCAGGAACACTGAAGCTTTCTTT	CASSLAVGRNTEAFF
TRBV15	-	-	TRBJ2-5	TGTGCCACCAGTCGGGGCTACCAAGAGACCCAGTACTTC	CATSRGYQETQYF
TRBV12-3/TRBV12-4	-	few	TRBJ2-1	TGTGCCAGCAGTTCCCCCCCGCGATCCGTCGAACAGTTCTTC	CASSSPPRSVEQFF
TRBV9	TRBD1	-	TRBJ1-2	TGTGCCAGCAGCGTATCTGGGACAGCCGGTGGCTACACCTTC	CASSVSGTAGGYTF
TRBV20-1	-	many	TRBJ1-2	TGCAGTGCGCCGGGGCCGAAGGACTATGGCTACACCTTC	CSAPGPKDYGYTF
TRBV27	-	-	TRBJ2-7	TGCGCCAGCAGTTTGGGGGGTTCGGGCTCCCACGAGCAGTACTTC	CASSLGGSGSHEQYF
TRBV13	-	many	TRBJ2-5	TGTGCCAGCAGCTTAGAAGGACAGGCGGGGGAGACCCAGTACTTC	CASSLEGQAGETQYF
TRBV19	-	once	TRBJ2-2	TGTGCCAGTAGTATAGATCGGGGCGGGGAGCTGTTTTTT	CASSIDRGGELFF
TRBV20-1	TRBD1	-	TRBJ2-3	TGCAGCTGGGTCCGAACAGGGGGAGCAGATACGCAGTATTTT	CSWVRTGGADTQYF
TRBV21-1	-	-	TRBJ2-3	TGTGCCAGCAGCAACCCCCCCGGGACTAGCGGGGGTTTAAACACAGATACGCAGTATTTT	CASSNPPGTSGGLNTDTQYF
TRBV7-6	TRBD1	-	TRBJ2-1	TGTGCCAGCAGCTTTCTTACAGGGGATGGTGGCAATGAGCAGTTCTTC	CASSFLTGDGGNEQFF
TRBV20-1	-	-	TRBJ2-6	TGCAGTGCAAGACCGGGACCGCAGAACACTGAAGCTTTC	CSARPGPQNTEAF
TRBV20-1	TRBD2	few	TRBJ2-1	TGCAGTGCTAGCATCATAGCGGGGTCCTACAATGAGCAGTTCTTC	CSASIIAGSYNEQFF
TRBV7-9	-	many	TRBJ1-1	TGTGCCAGCAGCTTATCCCTCATGAACACTGAAGCTTTCTTT	CASSLSLMNTEAFF
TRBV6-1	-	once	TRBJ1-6	TGTGCCAGCAGTGAGGGGAGGCCACCCCTCCACTTT	CASSEGRPPLHF
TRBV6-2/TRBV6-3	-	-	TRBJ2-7	TGTGCCAGCAGAACAGGACGCTACGAGCAGTACTTC	CASRTGRYEQYF
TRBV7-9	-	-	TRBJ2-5	TGTGCCAGCAGCCTGAATGTACGGGAGACCCAGTACTTC	CASSLNVRETQYF
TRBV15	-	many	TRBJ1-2	TGTGCCACCAGCAGAGATTCCTACGGATTCTATGGCTACACCTTC	CATSRDSYGFYGYTF
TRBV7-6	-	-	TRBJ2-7	TGTGCCAGCAGCTTAGGGGCCAGGGAGACCTACGAGCAGTACTTC	CASSLGARETYEQYF
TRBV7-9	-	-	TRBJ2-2	TGTGCCAGCAGCCCCGCGGGGTACGGGGAGCTGTTTTTT	CASSPAGYGELFF
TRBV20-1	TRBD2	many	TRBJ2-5	TGCAGTTTGGGACTAGCGGGAGCAGAGACCCAGTACTTC	CSLGLAGAETQYF
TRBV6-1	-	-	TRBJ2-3	TGTGCCAGCAGTCGCGGGGGCGGCACAGATACGCAGTATTTT	CASSRGGGTDTQYF
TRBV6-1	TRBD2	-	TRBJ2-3	TGTGCCAGCAGTGCCGACCGGAGCGGGATCGCAGATACGCAGTATTTT	CASSADRSGIADTQYF